The rows below give T cell receptor beta chains drawn from one sample of a study of identical twins. TCRdb re-called the 5' RACE reads through MiXCR, storing one row per CDR3 protein. The data hold about 210,000 distinct CDR3 sequences, with roughly a tenth observed a single time. The sequencing sample was made of memory (CD45RO+) T cells sorted from blood. These TCRs come from a woman between 18 and 30 years old in good health. CDR3s leave out the opening cysteine and the closing phenylalanine or tryptophan. The order of the fields is V gene, J gene, CDR3 protein.

v_gene: TRBV19
j_gene: TRBJ1-2
CDR3aa: ATEDRNYGYT

v_gene: TRBV20-1
j_gene: TRBJ2-7
CDR3aa: SARSYYEQY

v_gene: TRBV19
j_gene: TRBJ2-7
CDR3aa: ASSGRLREQY

v_gene: TRBV20-1
j_gene: TRBJ1-2
CDR3aa: SVRRRTGGYT

v_gene: TRBV7-2
j_gene: TRBJ2-1
CDR3aa: ASSPSGSSYNEQF

v_gene: TRBV20-1
j_gene: TRBJ2-1
CDR3aa: SASQAGGPNEQF

v_gene: TRBV20-1
j_gene: TRBJ2-7
CDR3aa: SARDNGYVSYEQY

v_gene: TRBV4-2
j_gene: TRBJ2-6
CDR3aa: ASSQGGMGANVLT

v_gene: TRBV20-1
j_gene: TRBJ1-2
CDR3aa: SAYDREGYT

v_gene: TRBV5-1
j_gene: TRBJ2-1
CDR3aa: ASSSTSGEWAYNEQF

v_gene: TRBV7-9
j_gene: TRBJ2-7
CDR3aa: ASSFSWGNTHGHEQY

v_gene: TRBV9
j_gene: TRBJ1-4
CDR3aa: ASSVGQLSATNEKLF

v_gene: TRBV20-1
j_gene: TRBJ2-3
CDR3aa: SVWLGTDTQY

v_gene: TRBV20-1
j_gene: TRBJ2-7
CDR3aa: SASKGGGLSSEQY

v_gene: TRBV5-1
j_gene: TRBJ2-3
CDR3aa: ASSLEGSTSTDTQY

v_gene: TRBV5-1
j_gene: TRBJ1-4
CDR3aa: ASSQGIGFGEKLF

v_gene: TRBV12-3/TRBV12-4
j_gene: TRBJ1-2
CDR3aa: ASSYPYGYT

v_gene: TRBV20-1
j_gene: TRBJ2-1
CDR3aa: SAVSWDTHNEQF

v_gene: TRBV20-1
j_gene: TRBJ2-1
CDR3aa: SALGSDEQF

v_gene: TRBV20-1
j_gene: TRBJ2-7
CDR3aa: SARRQGTEQY

v_gene: TRBV12-3/TRBV12-4
j_gene: TRBJ2-6
CDR3aa: ASQSTSGANVLT

v_gene: TRBV5-1
j_gene: TRBJ1-2
CDR3aa: ASSLNRHSNYGYT

v_gene: TRBV20-1
j_gene: TRBJ2-2
CDR3aa: SARAKNTGELF

v_gene: TRBV12-3/TRBV12-4
j_gene: TRBJ2-2
CDR3aa: ASSLARDHTGELF

v_gene: TRBV3-1
j_gene: TRBJ2-7
CDR3aa: ASSPRGETRWYEQY

v_gene: TRBV7-8
j_gene: TRBJ2-3
CDR3aa: ASSSEGRGTSGTDTQY

v_gene: TRBV5-1
j_gene: TRBJ1-1
CDR3aa: ASSSYRGRGTEAF

v_gene: TRBV4-1
j_gene: TRBJ2-3
CDR3aa: ASRRGTSTDTQY

v_gene: TRBV5-5
j_gene: TRBJ2-3
CDR3aa: ASSRPGQGTHTQY

v_gene: TRBV19
j_gene: TRBJ2-6
CDR3aa: ASTPGTPASSGANVLT

v_gene: TRBV6-1
j_gene: TRBJ2-7
CDR3aa: ASSTTGRSLYEQY

v_gene: TRBV5-1
j_gene: TRBJ2-2
CDR3aa: ASSQLAGGTGELF

v_gene: TRBV7-9
j_gene: TRBJ1-1
CDR3aa: ASSRLQGNTEAF

v_gene: TRBV11-2
j_gene: TRBJ2-7
CDR3aa: ASSLAGAPYEQY

v_gene: TRBV20-1
j_gene: TRBJ2-3
CDR3aa: SARRRGGARDTQY

v_gene: TRBV7-8
j_gene: TRBJ2-2
CDR3aa: ASSLPGQGSIDGELF

v_gene: TRBV6-5
j_gene: TRBJ2-3
CDR3aa: ASIRSSGGTDTQY

v_gene: TRBV24-1
j_gene: TRBJ2-3
CDR3aa: ATQKRVPSRADTQY

v_gene: TRBV7-9
j_gene: TRBJ1-2
CDR3aa: ASSSSGTDQFGYT

v_gene: TRBV5-6
j_gene: TRBJ1-2
CDR3aa: ASSLEAAEVYGYT

v_gene: TRBV4-3
j_gene: TRBJ1-2
CDR3aa: ASSEEVSYYGYT

v_gene: TRBV15
j_gene: TRBJ2-1
CDR3aa: ATSGARVLSSYNEQF

v_gene: TRBV7-2
j_gene: TRBJ2-7
CDR3aa: ASSFSGRDDEQY

v_gene: TRBV10-2
j_gene: TRBJ2-3
CDR3aa: ASSKQGGTRDTQY

v_gene: TRBV20-1
j_gene: TRBJ1-2
CDR3aa: SARETTGLGGYT

v_gene: TRBV5-5
j_gene: TRBJ2-3
CDR3aa: ASSLLQHTDTQY

v_gene: TRBV5-5
j_gene: TRBJ1-1
CDR3aa: ASSSRQGGLSTEAF

v_gene: TRBV7-2
j_gene: TRBJ2-7
CDR3aa: ASSFGTISYEQY

v_gene: TRBV13
j_gene: TRBJ2-1
CDR3aa: TISLAPRRGRSYNEQF

v_gene: TRBV11-2
j_gene: TRBJ1-1
CDR3aa: ASSSARANEAF

v_gene: TRBV18
j_gene: TRBJ1-2
CDR3aa: ASSPDREKNGYT

v_gene: TRBV6-2/TRBV6-3
j_gene: TRBJ2-3
CDR3aa: ASSYAGESDTQY

v_gene: TRBV5-1
j_gene: TRBJ2-7
CDR3aa: ASTKDRGHEQY

v_gene: TRBV7-6
j_gene: TRBJ2-1
CDR3aa: ASSRMGMSYNEQF

v_gene: TRBV20-1
j_gene: TRBJ2-7
CDR3aa: SAISFSSGRAVVEQY

v_gene: TRBV7-7
j_gene: TRBJ2-5
CDR3aa: ASSFRTGLQETQY

v_gene: TRBV4-3
j_gene: TRBJ2-1
CDR3aa: ASSQSGLGSSFSSYNEQF

v_gene: TRBV6-1
j_gene: TRBJ2-6
CDR3aa: ASSEFIGAVGANVLT